The 14 T cell receptor beta chains reported below all come from one sample, sequenced in a study of Graves' ophthalmopathy and Graves' hyperthyroidism (dated by TCRdb to 2016 to 2019). The sample was run on an Illumina HiSeq 2000. For repertoire sequencing, the TCR beta CDR3 regions were amplified from RNA transcripts. The first round was an RT-PCR using HTBI primers with the Qiagen OneStep RT-PCR kit, and this first round was followed by a second-round multiplex PCR, then size selection and purification. TCRdb applied fastp at Q25 and MiXCR to the public reads, then kept only in-frame beta chains. Rows with one shared CDR3 protein collapse into an entry with the most common genes and DNA. The sample includes some 1.1 million distinct CDR3 sequences, with roughly 35% observed a single time. The leading ten clones occupy 11% of the sample. The sequenced sample consisted of peripheral blood or thyroid tissue (not recorded which). These receptor sequences come from an adult man with Graves' hyperthyroidism.

This clonotype was recorded at least ten times. A much larger clone differs from this one at a single base, so this may be a read error. For the CDR3, the DNA is TGTGCCAGCAGCTCGGGACAGGGGTACTATGGCTACACCTTC. It yields the protein CASSSGQGYYGYTF. The chain couples TRBV7-2 to TRBJ1-2; 10 bases map to TRBD1. V lost 4 bases, J lost 3 bases, and 2 bases stayed unmatched. Germline V gene sequence: CDR1 SGHTA, CDR2 FQGNSA. CDR3 length: 14 amino acids.

This clonotype was counted only a few times. The V call is TRBV5-4, the J call TRBJ1-4, with D hard to call. The germline CDR1 and CDR2 sequences are SGHNT and YYREEE (reference sequence). The CDR3 is 16 residues long. V was cut by 4 bases and J by 3 bases, with 16 bases left in between. The DNA for the CDR3 is TGTGCCAGCAGCAGCGGCAGGAGGACTTCTAATGAAAAACTGTTTTTT. Translating it yields CASSSGRRTSNEKLFF. The variable domain in full, completed from reference TRBV5-4 and TRBJ1-4, reads ETGVTQSPTHLIKTRGQQVTLRCSSQSGHNTVSWYQQALGQGPQFIFQYYREEENGRGNFPPRFSGLQFPNYSSELNVNALELDDSALYLCASSSGRRTSNEKLFFGSGTQLSVL.

Concerning this clonotype itself: At one boundary the junction diverges from the germline segment, which might be a read error. The V gene is TRBV29-1, the J gene TRBJ2-6, with D possibly matching TRBD1 (6 bases). The germline gives CDR1 SQVTM, CDR2 ANQGSEA. The CDR3 totals 15 residues. DNA of the CDR3: TGTGCCTGGAGACTGGACAGCTCTGGGGCCAACGTCCTGACTTTC. It translates to CAWRLDSSGANVLTF.

V gene TRBV27 combines with J gene TRBJ2-5; D not certain. The CDR3 extends over 15 amino acids. The V end lost 5 bases, the J end lost 0 bases, and 13 bases lay between the germline ends. The germline V gene encodes CDR1 MNHEY and CDR2 SMNVEV (reference sequence). The CDR3 region is CASSASLNYQETQYF. The CDR3 DNA is TGTGCCAGCAGTGCAAGTCTGAATTACCAAGAGACCCAGTACTTC.

In its sample, this clonotype was seen many times. This chain uses TRBV2 with TRBJ1-5; 7 positions match TRBD1. This CDR3 region has 17 residues. The trim removed 1 base at V and 6 bases at J, leaving 12 bases unmatched. Per germline, CDR1 SNHLY and CDR2 FYNNEI. The CDR3 is CASSEDRGAWGGQPQHF. In DNA, the CDR3 is TGTGCCAGCAGTGAAGACAGGGGAGCCTGGGGGGGTCAGCCCCAGCATTTT. Full variable domain (missing parts from reference TRBV2 and TRBJ1-5): EPEVTQTPSHQVTQMGQEVILRCVPISNHLYFYWYRQILGQKVEFLVSFYNNEISEKSEIFDDQFSVERPDGSNFTLKIRSTKLEDSAMYFCASSEDRGAWGGQPQHFGDGTRLSIL.

This chain joins TRBV29-1 and TRBJ1-1; no firm D call. The CDR3 consists of 14 residues. From germline, CDR1 is SQVTM and CDR2 ANQGSEA. With 2 bases removed from V and 0 bases from J, the gap between germline ends came to 10 bases. CDR3 nucleotides: TGCAGCGTTGAATGGCAGCATTTGAACACTGAAGCTTTCTTT. Amino acid sequence: CSVEWQHLNTEAFF.

This clonotype was seen at least ten times. The V gene is TRBV20-1, the J gene TRBJ2-2; D is unresolved. This CDR3 comprises 13 residues. The germline V and J ends were trimmed by 6 bases and 6 bases, with 14 bases remaining between them. The germline CDR1 and CDR2 sequences are DFQATT and SNEGSKA (reference sequence). CDR3 sequence: CSAARYFAGELFF. In DNA form, the CDR3 reads TGCAGTGCCGCTCGCTATTTCGCCGGGGAGCTGTTTTTT.

Note on this clonotype: This sequence may be a read error, since a much larger clone differs from it by one base. V gene TRBV20-1 combines with J gene TRBJ1-6; the D gene is possibly TRBD1 (5 bases). Germline V CDR1 and CDR2: DFQATT, SNEGSKA (reference sequence). Trimming cost V 0 bases and J 12 bases, with 21 bases left between them. This CDR3 contains 16 residues. CDR3 coding DNA: TGCAGTGCTAGAGATCTTGCCGGCGAGGGGCGTTTACCCCTCCACTTT. It codes for CSARDLAGEGRLPLHF.

J is TRBJ1-6 and V is TRBV10-3, with D possibly matching TRBD1 (6 bases). CDR3 length: 15 amino acids. The germline V gene has CDR1 ENHRY and CDR2 SYGVKD. The V gene lost 6 bases and the J gene lost 7 bases, with 16 bases spanning the gap. In DNA form, the CDR3 reads TGTGCCATCAGCGTCCGACAGGCCCTCAATTCACCCCTCCACTTT. Amino acid sequence: CAISVRQALNSPLHF.

The sample holds many counts of this clonotype. This sequence joins TRBV20-1 and TRBJ2-7; 11 positions match TRBD2. Germline V gene lookup returns CDR1 DFQATT and CDR2 SNEGSKA (reference sequence). The CDR3 covers 14 residues. After removal of 6 bases from V and 4 bases from J, the junction contained 8 bases not matched to a gene. CDR3 in amino acids: CSAKVAGGQYEQYF. CDR3 nucleotides: TGCAGTGCGAAGGTAGCGGGGGGGCAGTACGAGCAGTACTTC.

The chain is built from TRBV10-3 and TRBJ2-2; TRBD1 matches 7 bases. The CDR3 totals 15 residues. The V segment lost 10 bases and the J segment 0 bases; nucleotides outside the gene matches: 8. The germline gives CDR1 ENHRY, CDR2 SYGVKD. CDR3 in DNA: TGTGCCAGCACAGACAGGGAAACGAACACCGGGGAGCTGTTTTTT. Amino acids: CASTDRETNTGELFF.

This clonotype came up a few times. The CDR3, as DNA: TGTGCCAGCAGTTTATCGGGTATGGGGGCGTACGAGCAGTACTTC. Its protein product is CASSLSGMGAYEQYF. V gene TRBV28 combines with J gene TRBJ2-7, with D possibly TRBD1 on 6 matching bases. Trimming took off 1 base at V and 4 bases at J, with 14 bases between the two ends. Germline V gives CDR1 MDHEN, CDR2 SYDVKM. The CDR3 covers 15 residues.

This clonotype has ten or more counts. The CDR3 bases are TGTGCCAGCACCCCGGGCCTTCGAAGATATGGCTACACCTTC. Translation: CASTPGLRRYGYTF. The V and J genes are TRBV12-3 or TRBV12-4 and TRBJ1-2; D is ambiguous. Trimming stripped 7 bases from V and 5 bases from J, with 17 bases between. The CDR3 length is 14 residues.

The J gene is TRBJ1-2, the V gene TRBV9; tentative D call: TRBD1 (6 bases). Germline CDR1 reads SGDLS; CDR2 reads YYNGEE. V was trimmed by 3 bases and J by 4 bases, leaving 13 bases between them. The CDR3 is made up of 14 amino acids. The CDR3 DNA reads TGTGCCAGCAGCGGGACCGGGACACCCTATGGCTACACCTTC. This codes for CASSGTGTPYGYTF. The variable domain in full, completed from reference TRBV9 and TRBJ1-2, reads DSGVTQTPKHLITATGQRVTLRCSPRSGDLSVYWYQQSLDQGLQFLIQYYNGEERAKGNILERFSAQQFPDLHSELNLSSLELGDSALYFCASSGTGTPYGYTFGSGTRLTVV.